The 11 T cell receptor beta chains below all came from one sample that was sequenced in a study of T cells in Graves' hyperthyroidism and ophthalmopathy (dated by TCRdb to between 2017 and 2020). The library was generated by multiplex PCR. The sample was run on an Illumina HiSeq 2000. The TCR beta CDR3 regions were amplified from RNA transcripts. The TCR CDR3 was subjected to a first round of RT-PCR using the HTBI primer set and the Qiagen OneStep RT-PCR kit. TCRdb trimmed public reads at Q25 via fastp, called clones via MiXCR and kept in-frame beta chains. For every CDR3 protein sequence, its rows merge into one entry that carries the most common genes and DNA. For this sample the table gives 130,000 to 150,000 distinct CDR3 sequences, of which more than 20% were detected only once. The top ten hold 67% of the sample. Material: blood. The receptors originated from a woman aged 50 to 60 with Graves' hyperthyroidism that later progressed to Graves' ophthalmopathy.

In its sample, this clonotype was seen many times. V gene TRBV30 combines with J gene TRBJ1-5, with D possibly TRBD1 on 5 matching bases. The germline gives CDR1 GTSNPN, CDR2 SVGIG (reference sequence). The V and J ends lost 5 bases and 7 bases respectively, with 15 bases between them. The CDR3 spans 13 residues. The CDR3 sequence is CAWQTDSRQPQHF. CDR3 nucleotides: TGTGCCTGGCAGACAGACTCGAGACAGCCCCAGCATTTT.

The chain carries TRBV7-9 and TRBJ2-1; no definite D call. The CDR3 is made up of 14 amino acids. Trimming pared 1 base from V and 0 bases from J, leaving 4 bases between. From germline, CDR1 is SEHNR and CDR2 FQNEAQ (reference sequence). For the CDR3, the DNA is TGTGCCAGCAGCTTAGGGCTCTCCTACAATGAGCAGTTCTTC. Amino acids: CASSLGLSYNEQFF.

V and J are TRBV10-3 and TRBJ2-7; TRBD1 aligns across 12 bases. J gave up 4 bases and V 9 bases, and 4 bases lay outside the gene matches. This CDR3 is 13 amino acids long. Germline CDR1 and CDR2: ENHRY and SYGVKD. The CDR3 sequence: CAIQGQGAYEQYF. Written as DNA, the CDR3 is TGTGCCATTCAGGGACAGGGGGCTTACGAGCAGTACTTC.

The chain uses TRBV24-1 and TRBJ2-3; TRBD2 is a possible D gene (5 bases). The CDR3 contains 13 residues. Germline V gene data show CDR1 as KGHDR and CDR2 as SFDVKD. The V end lost 4 bases, the J end lost 6 bases, and 10 bases lay between the germline ends. The CDR3 spells CATSEGTGDTQYF. CDR3 in DNA: TGTGCCACCAGTGAAGGAACGGGGGATACGCAGTATTTT.

This chain connects TRBV28 to TRBJ1-1; D might be TRBD1 (5 bases). V lost 3 bases and J 6 bases, leaving 14 bases between the germline ends. CDR3 length equals 14 residues. In germline, CDR1 is MDHEN, CDR2 SYDVKM. DNA of the CDR3: TGTGCCAGCAGTTTGGCTGGGGCTAGTGCTGAAGCTTTCTTT. Translated, it gives CASSLAGASAEAFF.

This clonotype was seen ten or more times. The V call is TRBV20-1, the J call TRBJ1-5, with D hard to call. In germline, CDR1 is DFQATT, CDR2 SNEGSKA (reference sequence). The CDR3 is 11 residues long. Trimming stripped 0 bases from V and 6 bases from J, with 3 bases between. DNA of the CDR3: TGCAGTGCTAGAGACACTCAGCCCCAGCATTTT. Protein sequence: CSARDTQPQHF.

In this sample, this clonotype turned up once. This could be a read error, since a much larger clone is one nucleotide away. The CDR3 carries no conserved terminal phenylalanine or tryptophan, so it likely arises from a read error. V is TRBV20-1 and J is TRBJ1-2; 11 bases are a match to TRBD1. Germline values: CDR1 DFQATT, CDR2 SNEGSKA (reference sequence). The CDR3 consists of 14 residues. The V and J ends lost 3 bases and 6 bases, in that order; junction bases with no gene match: 6. The CDR3, as DNA: TGCAGTGCTAGGGGGGACAGGGGGATCAATGGCTACACCCTC. This encodes CSARGDRGINGYTL.

The gene calls are TRBV20-1 and TRBJ2-1; D is ambiguous. The CDR3 spans 14 residues. Germline lookup yields CDR1 DFQATT and CDR2 SNEGSKA (reference sequence). V was shortened by 0 bases and J by 0 bases, with 6 bases between the two germline ends. This CDR3 is CSARDWDSYNEQFF. The CDR3, as DNA: TGCAGTGCTAGAGACTGGGACTCCTACAATGAGCAGTTCTTC.

In its sample, this clonotype was seen many times. The gene calls are TRBV28 and TRBJ2-5, with D possibly TRBD1 on 5 matching bases. In germline, CDR1 is MDHEN, CDR2 SYDVKM. This CDR3 spans 15 amino acids. V lost 5 bases and J 2 bases, leaving 15 bases between the germline ends. The CDR3 bases are TGTGCCAGCAGTCCAACGGACAACCGACAAGAGACCCAGTACTTC. This translates into CASSPTDNRQETQYF.

The chain employs TRBV3-1 and TRBJ2-5; D remains ambiguous. From germline, CDR1 is LGHDT and CDR2 YNNKEL (reference sequence). The CDR3 length is 14 residues. V was pared by 2 bases and J by 0 bases, with 7 bases between. CDR3 nucleotides: TGTGCCAGCAGCCAATTCTCGAACCAAGAGACCCAGTACTTC. Residues: CASSQFSNQETQYF.

This clonotype was seen ten or more times. The V call is TRBV30, the J call TRBJ2-2, with D uncertain. Germline V gene sequence: CDR1 GTSNPN, CDR2 SVGIG (reference sequence). This CDR3 has 12 residues. Trimming cost V 3 bases and J 3 bases, with 5 bases left between them. Written as DNA, the CDR3 is TGTGCCTGGAGAGTTCACACCGGGGAGCTGTTTTTT. This translates into CAWRVHTGELFF.